This T cell receptor beta chain originates from a study of a mutant IDH1 vaccine in newly diagnosed glioma. On the study more broadly: Among treated patients, 62.5% were male and around 40% female, and mean age was about 41 years. The therapy given earlier, which was standard therapy, consisted of radiotherapy, temozolomide, or both, and most of the patients received both.

Time point defined: baseline, week 1 (first vaccination visit). As for treatment: pre-vaccination baseline after standard-of-care therapy. General observations from the study: Pseudoprogression seemingly bore no relation to changes in top peripheral T cell clonotypes.

The ends were cut back, 0 bases at V and 4 bases at J, with 10 bases in the middle. Germline loops: CDR1 SGHRS, CDR2 YFSETQ. This CDR3 has 14 amino acids. A note on this clone: The antigen remains unidentified.

Assay used: immunoSEQ multiplex PCR; TCRdb lists only in-frame clones, some missing. The data hold 60,000 to 75,000 clones, with about four fifths observed a single time. This specimen was PBMCs, taken from a glioma patient treated with radiotherapy, temozolomide or both. V is TRBV5-1 and J is TRBJ1-1; D is possibly TRBD1 (6 bases). The sequence was obtained from a man aged 45-60 years with glioma. The CDR3 region is CASSLVGGGTEAFF. The DNA for the CDR3 is TGCGCCAGCAGCTTGGTCGGGGGCGGCACTGAAGCTTTCTTT.